This passage covers 26 T cell receptor beta chains from one sample sequenced in a study of spatial heterogeneity in lung cancer. TCRdb fed the 5' RACE reads into MiXCR, producing one record per CDR3 protein. The sample has about 35,000 distinct CDR3 sequences; around 3.3% are singletons. Time point specified: sample taken at primary tumor resection. This material consisted of normal lung tissue next to the tumor, taken at surgery. Source of these receptors: a male donor with early-stage non-small cell lung cancer.

This clonotype has a handful of counts. This chain joins TRBV25-1 and TRBJ2-7, with 10 bases identical to TRBD2. CDR3 size: 15 residues. The V and J ends lost 3 bases and 3 bases, in that order; junction bases with no gene match: 5. The V gene's germline CDR1 is MGHDK and CDR2 SYGVNS. CDR3 protein: CASSDAASGGYEQYF. The CDR3 coding sequence is TGTGCCAGCAGTGACGCGGCTAGCGGGGGCTACGAGCAGTACTTC.

This clonotype was seen at least ten times. This chain uses TRBV29-1 with TRBJ2-7; 8 nucleotides line up with TRBD1. V was clipped by 4 bases and J by 4 bases; unmatched bases: 6. Germline loops: CDR1 SQVTM, CDR2 ANQGSEA. The CDR3 runs to 13 residues. Written as DNA, the CDR3 is TGCAGCGTTGTTTGGACAGGGTCTTACGAGCAGTACTTC. Residues: CSVVWTGSYEQYF.

This clonotype was counted ten times or more. The chain has TRBV20-1 and TRBJ2-3; D remains ambiguous. Trimming removed 5 bases from V and 2 bases from J, with 11 bases in between. From germline, CDR1 is DFQATT and CDR2 SNEGSKA (reference sequence). The CDR3 consists of 13 residues. As DNA, the CDR3 is TGCAGTGCTGGGCCGGGTACCACAGATACGCAGTATTTT. Translation: CSAGPGTTDTQYF.

This clonotype was counted many times. The chain employs TRBV12-3 or TRBV12-4 and TRBJ2-5, with D perhaps matching TRBD2 (6 bases). V was pared by 3 bases and J by 4 bases, with 9 bases between. This CDR3 comprises 13 residues. Written as DNA, the CDR3 is TGTGCCAGCAGTTTGGGGGGAGTAGAGACCCAGTACTTC. Translated: CASSLGGVETQYF.

This clonotype was observed at least ten times. This chain's CDR3 is CASSLTGQGDNEQFF. As DNA, the CDR3 is TGTGCCAGCAGTTTAACGGGACAGGGAGACAATGAGCAGTTCTTC. V is TRBV27 and J is TRBJ2-1, with 9 positions matching TRBD1. The CDR3 sequence is 15 residues long. The germline V gene has CDR1 MNHEY and CDR2 SMNVEV (reference sequence). V was clipped by 2 bases and J by 5 bases; unmatched bases: 4.

This clonotype was recorded many times. The chain recombines TRBV6-8 with TRBJ1-3; no definite D call. This CDR3 comprises 11 residues. Germline CDR1 and CDR2: MNHGY and SAAAGT. Trimming removed 11 bases at V and 0 bases at J, with 5 bases between. The CDR3 loop reads CAWPSGNTIYF. The CDR3 DNA is TGTGCCTGGCCCTCTGGAAACACCATATATTTT.

The chain recombines TRBV6-1 with TRBJ2-1; D remains unclear. This CDR3 is built from 16 residues. Germline values: CDR1 MNHNS, CDR2 SASEGT. Trimming took 8 bases from V and 4 from J, leaving 21 bases between them. The DNA of the CDR3 is TGTGCCAGCCGCGTAGACGAGACCTGGCCTTACAATGAGCAGTTCTTC. The encoded protein is CASRVDETWPYNEQFF.

This clonotype was seen many times. The genes are TRBV5-6 and TRBJ1-3; D gene uncertain. The CDR3 is made up of 15 amino acids. Trimming shortened V by 4 bases and J by 0 bases, and 11 bases separated the two germline ends. Germline-derived CDR1 and CDR2 are SGHDT and YYEEEE. CDR3 in amino acids: CASSLRAASGNTIYF. The CDR3, as DNA: TGTGCCAGCAGCCTCCGCGCAGCCTCTGGAAACACCATATATTTT. The variable domain in full, completed from reference TRBV5-6 and TRBJ1-3, reads DAGVTQSPTHLIKTRGQQVTLRCSPKSGHDTVSWYQQALGQGPQFIFQYYEEEERQRGNFPDRFSGHQFPNYSSELNVNALLLGDSALYLCASSLRAASGNTIYFGEGSWLTVV.

This clonotype was observed many times. The chain is built from TRBV11-2 and TRBJ1-1; D is uncertain. The CDR3 extends over 14 amino acids. V was shortened by 0 bases and J by 5 bases, with 10 bases between the two germline ends. Germline V CDR1 and CDR2: SGHAT, FQNNGV. The CDR3 sequence: CASSLDRWVTEAFF. The CDR3 DNA reads TGTGCCAGCAGCTTAGATCGTTGGGTAACTGAAGCTTTCTTT.

This clonotype was found many times. The chain joins TRBV7-2 to TRBJ2-3; D is perhaps TRBD1 or TRBD2 (5 bases each). Germline CDR1 is SGHTA and CDR2 is FQGNSA. CDR3 length equals 15 residues. V lost 3 bases and J lost 5, with 15 bases in between. The CDR3 nucleotides are TGTGCCAGCAGCTTGCACGGACTTGGGGGAGATACGCAGTATTTT. This sequence encodes CASSLHGLGGDTQYF.

The table lists this clonotype with many counts. The V gene is TRBV29-1, the J gene TRBJ2-3; 11 nucleotides agree with TRBD2. The CDR3 spans 16 residues. The V and J ends lost 5 bases and 0 bases, in that order; junction bases with no gene match: 7. Germline CDR1 reads SQVTM; CDR2 reads ANQGSEA. DNA for the CDR3: TGCAGCGTTAACCGGGGACTAGCGGCTAGCACAGATACGCAGTATTTT. The encoded protein is CSVNRGLAASTDTQYF.

This clonotype has more than one count but fewer than ten. The rearrangement joins TRBV7-2 to TRBJ2-3, with TRBD2 matching over 16 bases. CDR3 size: 15 residues. With V trimmed by 5 bases and J by 12 bases, 8 bases remained unmatched. CDR1 and CDR2 (germline): SGHTA, FQGNSA. CDR3 nucleotides: TGTGCCAGCAGCCCGGGACTAGCGGGAGGGCGACCCCAGTATTTT. It encodes CASSPGLAGGRPQYF.

This clonotype was found many times. V and J are TRBV7-9 and TRBJ2-1; the match to TRBD2 covers 8 bases. The CDR3 has 16 amino acids. The germline V gene encodes CDR1 SEHNR and CDR2 FQNEAQ (reference sequence). The V segment lost 2 bases and the J segment 6 bases; nucleotides outside the gene matches: 9. The CDR3: CASSLRRAGVGNEQFF. DNA of the CDR3: TGTGCCAGCAGCTTAAGACGAGCGGGAGTCGGCAATGAGCAGTTCTTC.

This clonotype was observed at least ten times. The chain employs TRBV18 and TRBJ1-1; 8 nucleotides line up with TRBD1. The germline gives CDR1 KGHSH, CDR2 LQKENI. V was pared by 3 bases and J by 7 bases, with 4 bases of the junction left unmatched. The CDR3 covers 13 residues. In DNA form, the CDR3 reads TGTGCCAGCTCACCGGACAGGGTGAATGAAGCTTTCTTT. It specifies CASSPDRVNEAFF.

This clonotype was seen ten or more times. The chain carries TRBV12-3 or TRBV12-4 and TRBJ1-5; no definite D call. The CDR3 consists of 14 residues. Trimming took 3 bases from V and 3 from J, leaving 9 bases between them. In DNA, the CDR3 is TGTGCCAGCAGTTTTAACGGACTCAATCAGCCCCAGCATTTT. Amino acids: CASSFNGLNQPQHF.

This clonotype was seen at least ten times. The chain combines TRBV28 with TRBJ1-1, with unresolved D. The CDR3 totals 9 residues. Germline V lookup: CDR1 MDHEN, CDR2 SYDVKM. V lost 9 bases to trimming and J lost 8 bases, with 7 bases between them. The CDR3 DNA follows: TGTGCCAGTGGCCGAGAAGCTTTCTTT. Its translation is CASGREAFF.

This clonotype was seen more than once but under ten times. The chain couples TRBV28 to TRBJ2-7, with 12 bases lining up with TRBD2. V lost 6 bases to trimming and J lost 6 bases; unmatched junction nucleotides: 9. Germline-derived CDR1 and CDR2 are MDHEN and SYDVKM. The CDR3 is made up of 15 amino acids. For the CDR3, the DNA is TGTGCCAGCAGCCGTCTAGCGGGAGGGCGGGCCGAGCAGTACTTC. Amino acid sequence: CASSRLAGGRAEQYF.

This clonotype was seen many times. The V call is TRBV7-8, the J call TRBJ2-1; the match to TRBD2 covers 7 bases. Germline trimming cut 5 bases from V and 4 bases from J; bases unmatched to any gene: 8. Germline V gene lookup returns CDR1 SGHVS and CDR2 FQNEAQ. The CDR3 is made up of 15 amino acids. In nucleotides, the CDR3 is TGTGCCAGCAGCCCCTTGGGGGGGTCTTACAATGAGCAGTTCTTC. As protein: CASSPLGGSYNEQFF.

This clonotype has a count of ten or more. The rearrangement joins TRBV12-3 or TRBV12-4 to TRBJ2-7; tentatively, D is TRBD1 or TRBD2 (6 bases each). The CDR3 contains 12 residues. V was clipped by 7 bases and J by 4 bases, with 11 bases between them. The CDR3 protein is CASKGGVYEQYF. The CDR3 coding sequence is TGTGCCAGCAAGGGGGGAGTTTACGAGCAGTACTTC.

In its sample, this clonotype was seen many times. The chain joins TRBV5-1 to TRBJ2-5; the D call may be TRBD1 or TRBD2 (5 bases each). The V end was cut by 2 bases, the J end by 2 bases, with 16 bases between. CDR3 size: 16 residues. The germline CDR1 and CDR2 sequences are SGHRS and YFSETQ. The chain's CDR3 is CASSFSPGRRQETQYF. CDR3 DNA: TGCGCCAGCAGCTTTTCCCCGGGACGCCGACAAGAGACCCAGTACTTC.

This clonotype was seen ten or more times. The chain employs TRBV6-2 or TRBV6-3 and TRBJ2-7, with 11 positions matching TRBD1. The CDR3 runs 14 residues. CDR1 and CDR2 from the germline V gene are MNHEY and SVGEGT. Losses at the gene ends were 7 bases for V and 13 bases for J; bases not matched to a gene: 15. In DNA, the CDR3 is TGTGCCAGCAACCCGGTCCCTCGGGACAGGGGGTATTACTTC. This gives the protein CASNPVPRDRGYYF.

This clonotype was recorded at least ten times. The genes are TRBV2 and TRBJ2-3; the D call may be TRBD1 or TRBD2 (5 bases each). Trimming removed 5 bases at V and 1 base at J, with 7 bases between. The V gene's germline CDR1 is SNHLY and CDR2 FYNNEI. There are 13 residues in the CDR3. In DNA, the CDR3 is TGTGCCAGCAGTCCGGGGCGCACAGATACGCAGTATTTT. Translated: CASSPGRTDTQYF. Full variable domain (outside the CDR3, taken from reference TRBV2 and TRBJ2-3): EPEVTQTPSHQVTQMGQEVILRCVPISNHLYFYWYRQILGQKVEFLVSFYNNEISEKSEIFDDQFSVERPDGSNFTLKIRSTKLEDSAMYFCASSPGRTDTQYFGPGTRLTVL.

This clonotype was recorded at least ten times. The chain has TRBV2 and TRBJ2-1; possible D gene TRBD2, 7 bases. V was clipped by 0 bases and J by 9 bases, with 12 bases between them. This CDR3 spans 14 amino acids. The germline V gene has CDR1 SNHLY and CDR2 FYNNEI. The CDR3 loop is CASSEALRGGEQFF. The CDR3 DNA sequence: TGTGCCAGCAGTGAAGCGCTTAGGGGGGGTGAGCAGTTCTTC.

This clonotype has just a few counts. The rearrangement uses TRBV20-1 and TRBJ1-3; D is ambiguous. In germline, CDR1 is DFQATT, CDR2 SNEGSKA (reference sequence). This CDR3 is built from 17 residues. The V end was cut by 0 bases, the J end by 0 bases, with 15 bases between. CDR3 protein: CSARDPTAFTSGNTIYF. In DNA form, the CDR3 reads TGCAGTGCTAGAGATCCGACGGCCTTTACCTCTGGAAACACCATATATTTT.

This clonotype was recorded at least ten times. The chain links TRBV2 to TRBJ2-3, with TRBD2 as a possible D gene (5 bases). Trimming stripped 7 bases from V and 3 bases from J, with 17 bases between. The CDR3 spans 15 residues. From germline, CDR1 is SNHLY and CDR2 FYNNEI. The CDR3 nucleotides read TGTGCCAGCACTCAGGACGATAGCGAGACAGATACGCAGTATTTT. It yields the protein CASTQDDSETDTQYF. The full variable domain, in which reference TRBV2 and TRBJ2-3 provide the parts outside the CDR3, is EPEVTQTPSHQVTQMGQEVILRCVPISNHLYFYWYRQILGQKVEFLVSFYNNEISEKSEIFDDQFSVERPDGSNFTLKIRSTKLEDSAMYFCASTQDDSETDTQYFGPGTRLTVL.

This clonotype was observed many times. J is TRBJ2-1 and V is TRBV5-4; the D gene is possibly TRBD2 (5 bases). The CDR3 extends over 15 amino acids. Germline V gene data show CDR1 as SGHNT and CDR2 as YYREEE (reference sequence). The V and J ends lost 5 bases and 4 bases respectively, with 16 bases between them. The chain's CDR3 is CASRSETNPYNEQFF. The CDR3 nucleotides are TGTGCCAGCAGATCAGAGACTAACCCGTACAATGAGCAGTTCTTC.